The 15 T cell receptor beta chains in this list originate from one sample, sequenced in a study of blood T cell repertoires in COVID-19. Some clones are missing from TCRdb's copy, which holds only in-frame ones; the method was immunoSEQ multiplex PCR. The sample consists of some 40,000 clones, roughly nine tenths of them appearing once. Sequencing was done on a sample of peripheral blood. The source of these receptors is an older man with acute or convalescent COVID-19.

This chain uses TRBV25-1 with TRBJ1-1, with TRBD1 as a possible D gene (6 bases). Germline CDR1 and CDR2: MGHDK and SYGVNS. The CDR3 is 14 residues long. The V gene lost 6 bases and the J gene lost 5 bases, with 16 bases spanning the gap. As DNA, the CDR3 is TGTGCCAGCAGCCCACAGGGACGAGGTACTGAAGCTTTCTTT. Protein sequence: CASSPQGRGTEAFF. The full variable domain, rest sourced from reference TRBV25-1 and TRBJ1-1, is EADIYQTPRYLVIGTGKKITLECSQTMGHDKMYWYQQDPGMELHLIHYSYGVNSTEKGDLSSESTVSRIRTEHFPLTLESARPSHTSQYLCASSPQGRGTEAFFGQGTRLTVV.

The chain is built from TRBV18 and TRBJ2-7; no reliable D call. This CDR3 has 14 residues. Deletions cut 2 bases from V and 2 bases from J, with 10 bases between. Germline assignment: CDR1 KGHSH and CDR2 LQKENI. CDR3 amino acids: CASSPGPATYEQYF. In DNA, the CDR3 is TGTGCCAGCTCACCAGGGCCAGCCACCTACGAGCAGTACTTC.

The V gene is TRBV6-5, the J gene TRBJ2-5; possibly TRBD1 for D (5 bases). This CDR3 is 15 amino acids long. V gave up 2 bases and J gave up 0 bases, with 10 bases separating them. The germline V gene has CDR1 MNHEY and CDR2 SVGAGI. CDR3: CASSYGAVYQETQYF. CDR3 nucleotide sequence: TGTGCCAGCAGTTACGGGGCCGTGTACCAAGAGACCCAGTACTTC.

The chain employs TRBV6-2 or TRBV6-3 and TRBJ2-1; 9 positions match TRBD1. The CDR3 covers 16 residues. Losses at the gene ends were 5 bases for V and 8 bases for J; bases not matched to a gene: 13. Germline V gene data show CDR1 as MNHEY and CDR2 as SVGEGT. The CDR3 sequence: CASSRRVQGAGDEQFF. CDR3 nucleotides: TGTGCCAGCAGTCGCCGAGTACAGGGGGCAGGGGATGAGCAGTTCTTC.

V is TRBV7-3 and J is TRBJ2-1, with TRBD2 matching 7 bases. Trimming took 4 bases from V and 1 from J; bases not matched to a gene: 4. Germline lookup yields CDR1 SGHTA and CDR2 FQGTGA. This CDR3 comprises 15 residues. In DNA, the CDR3 is TGTGCCAGCAGCTGGGGGGGAGAATCCTACAATGAGCAGTTCTTC. This gives the protein CASSWGGESYNEQFF.

This chain joins TRBV6-2 or TRBV6-3 and TRBJ2-3; TRBD2 matches at 8 bases. V trimming: 6 bases; J trimming: 5 bases; junction bases outside the gene matches: 10. The germline CDR1 and CDR2 sequences are MNHEY and SVGEGT. This CDR3 contains 15 residues. The CDR3 coding sequence is TGTGCCAGCAGCGGGGCGGGAGGCGCGATAGATACGCAGTATTTT. It translates to CASSGAGGAIDTQYF.

The J gene is TRBJ2-1, the V gene TRBV9; D gene unclear. Germline CDR1 and CDR2: SGDLS and YYNGEE. The CDR3 covers 12 residues. V gave up 5 bases and J gave up 7 bases, with 10 bases separating them. The CDR3 loop is CASSRGANEQFF. DNA for the CDR3: TGTGCCAGCAGTCGAGGAGCTAATGAGCAGTTCTTC.

In this sample, this clone is large (0.1 to 1%). This chain joins TRBV27 and TRBJ2-7; 14 bases match TRBD2. This CDR3 comprises 17 residues. Germline CDR1 reads MNHEY; CDR2 reads SMNVEV (reference sequence). Unmatched junction bases numbered 12, after V lost 5 bases and J lost 6 bases. The CDR3 bases are TGTGCCAGCAGTCCTGACCCGGGACTAGCGGGAGTCGGCGAGCAGTACTTC. Protein product: CASSPDPGLAGVGEQYF.

This clone showed up just once. The J gene is TRBJ2-1, the V gene TRBV4-1, with TRBD2 matching 12 bases. The CDR3 extends over 15 amino acids. The germline gives CDR1 MGHRA, CDR2 YSYEKL. J lost 14 bases, V lost 2 bases, and 10 bases had no gene match. The CDR3: CASSQPSGRASGEFF. DNA for the CDR3: TGCGCCAGCAGCCAACCTAGCGGGAGGGCCTCCGGTGAGTTCTTC.

This chain uses TRBV19 with TRBJ1-5; the match to TRBD1 covers 7 bases. The CDR3 is 15 residues long. V trimming: 7 bases; J trimming: 2 bases; junction bases outside the gene matches: 8. The germline CDR1 and CDR2 sequences are LNHDA and SQIVND (reference sequence). The CDR3 loop is CASKPDRAGNQPQHF. The DNA for the CDR3 is TGTGCCAGTAAACCCGACAGGGCAGGCAATCAGCCCCAGCATTTT.

This clone has just one count. The chain recombines TRBV3-1 (or the pseudogene TRBV3-2) with TRBJ1-3, with D possibly TRBD1 on 5 matching bases. V lost 0 bases and J 0 bases, leaving 6 bases between the germline ends. Germline values: CDR1 LGHDT, CDR2 YNNKEL (reference sequence). The length of the CDR3 is 15 residues. CDR3 loop: CASSQETVSGNTIYF. The CDR3 DNA reads TGTGCCAGCAGCCAAGAGACAGTCTCTGGAAACACCATATATTTT.

The chain is built from TRBV3-1 (or the pseudogene TRBV3-2) and TRBJ2-1; the D gene is possibly TRBD2 (6 bases). Deletions cut 4 bases from V and 8 bases from J, with 15 bases between. From germline, CDR1 is LGHDT and CDR2 YNNKEL (reference sequence). This CDR3 spans 14 amino acids. The CDR3 is CASSPEVRRDEQFF. The CDR3 DNA is TGTGCCAGCAGCCCCGAGGTTAGGAGGGATGAGCAGTTCTTC.

V usage is TRBV6-2 or TRBV6-3 and J usage is TRBJ1-2; no definite D call. This CDR3 has 14 amino acids. Looked up from germline, CDR1 is MNHEY and CDR2 is SVGEGT. V lost 2 bases to trimming and J lost 4 bases, with 11 bases between them. CDR3 nucleotide sequence: TGTGCCAGCAGTTACCTGGGTGCGGGCTATGGCTACACCTTC. Protein sequence: CASSYLGAGYGYTF.

The chain has TRBV28 and TRBJ2-7; 9 positions match TRBD1. Germline assignment: CDR1 MDHEN and CDR2 SYDVKM. The trim removed 2 bases at V and 3 bases at J, leaving 5 bases unmatched. The CDR3 runs 15 residues. CDR3 in amino acids: CASSLLGTGIYEQYF. The CDR3 DNA follows: TGTGCCAGCAGTTTACTCGGGACAGGGATCTACGAGCAGTACTTC.

This chain connects TRBV14 to TRBJ1-1; D is unresolved. Trimming took off 1 base at V and 11 bases at J, with 23 bases between the two ends. This CDR3 contains 16 residues. Germline-derived CDR1 and CDR2 are SGHDN and FVKESK. The CDR3 is CASSQVGLSSRIGAFF. In nucleotides, the CDR3 is TGTGCCAGCAGCCAAGTCGGACTTTCGTCCCGAATAGGGGCTTTCTTT.